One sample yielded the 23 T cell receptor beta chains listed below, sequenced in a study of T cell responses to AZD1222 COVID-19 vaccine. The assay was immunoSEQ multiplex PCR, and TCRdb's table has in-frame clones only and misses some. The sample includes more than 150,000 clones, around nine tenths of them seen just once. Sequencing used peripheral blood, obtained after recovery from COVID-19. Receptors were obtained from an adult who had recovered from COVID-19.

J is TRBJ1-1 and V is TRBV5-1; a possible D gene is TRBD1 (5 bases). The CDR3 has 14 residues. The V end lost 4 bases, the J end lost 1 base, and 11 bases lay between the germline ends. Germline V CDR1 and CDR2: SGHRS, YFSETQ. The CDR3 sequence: CASSPGTANTEAFF. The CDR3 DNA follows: TGCGCCAGCAGCCCCGGGACGGCGAACACTGAAGCTTTCTTT. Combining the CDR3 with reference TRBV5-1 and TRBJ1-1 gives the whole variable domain KAGVTQTPRYLIKTRGQQVTLSCSPISGHRSVSWYQQTPGQGLQFLFEYFSETQRNKGNFPGRFSGRQFSNSRSEMNVSTLELGDSALYLCASSPGTANTEAFFGQGTRLTVV.

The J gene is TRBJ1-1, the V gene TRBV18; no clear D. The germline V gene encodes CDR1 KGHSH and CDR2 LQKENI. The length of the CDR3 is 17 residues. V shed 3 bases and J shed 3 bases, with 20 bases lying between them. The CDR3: CASSPGTVGFPDTEAFF. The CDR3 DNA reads TGTGCCAGCTCACCCGGCACAGTCGGGTTTCCGGACACTGAAGCTTTCTTT.

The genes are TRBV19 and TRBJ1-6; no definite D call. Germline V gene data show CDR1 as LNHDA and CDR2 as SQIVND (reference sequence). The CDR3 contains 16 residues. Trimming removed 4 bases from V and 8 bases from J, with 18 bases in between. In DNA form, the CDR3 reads TGTGCCAGTAGTACCGCCGGATCGATCCTCTATTCACCCCTCCACTTT. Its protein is CASSTAGSILYSPLHF.

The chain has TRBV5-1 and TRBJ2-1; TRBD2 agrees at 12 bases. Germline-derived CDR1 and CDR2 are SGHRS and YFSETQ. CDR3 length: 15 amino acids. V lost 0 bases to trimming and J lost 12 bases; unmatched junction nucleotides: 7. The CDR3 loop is CASSLGTSGTRRQFF. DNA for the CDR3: TGCGCCAGCAGCTTGGGGACTAGCGGGACTCGGCGGCAGTTCTTC.

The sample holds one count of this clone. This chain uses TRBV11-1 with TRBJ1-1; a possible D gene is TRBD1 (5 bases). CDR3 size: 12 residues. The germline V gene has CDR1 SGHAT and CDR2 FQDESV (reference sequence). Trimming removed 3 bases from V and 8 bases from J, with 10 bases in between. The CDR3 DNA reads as TGTGCCAGCAGCTTTAGGGGCACAGAAGCTTTCTTT. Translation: CASSFRGTEAFF.

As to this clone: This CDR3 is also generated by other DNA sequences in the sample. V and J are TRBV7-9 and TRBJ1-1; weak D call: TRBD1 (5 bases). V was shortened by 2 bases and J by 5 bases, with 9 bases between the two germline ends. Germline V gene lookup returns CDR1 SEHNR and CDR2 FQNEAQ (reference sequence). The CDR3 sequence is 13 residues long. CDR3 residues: CASSLQGGTEAFF. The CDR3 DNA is TGTGCCAGCAGCTTACAGGGAGGTACTGAAGCTTTCTTT.

The CDR3 spells CASSRGGFGANVLTF. In nucleotides, the CDR3 is TGTGCCAGCAGTCGAGGGGGCTTTGGGGCCAACGTCCTGACTTTC. The rearrangement uses TRBV6-5 and TRBJ2-6; 7 positions match TRBD1. V was clipped by 5 bases and J by 3 bases; unmatched bases: 4. Looked up from germline, CDR1 is MNHEY and CDR2 is SVGAGI. This CDR3 is 15 amino acids long.

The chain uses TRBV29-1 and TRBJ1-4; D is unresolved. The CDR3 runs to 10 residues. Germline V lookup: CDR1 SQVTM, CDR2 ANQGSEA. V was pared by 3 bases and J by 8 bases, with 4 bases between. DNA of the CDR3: TGCAGCGTTGAGCTGGAAAAACTGTTTTTT. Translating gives CSVELEKLFF.

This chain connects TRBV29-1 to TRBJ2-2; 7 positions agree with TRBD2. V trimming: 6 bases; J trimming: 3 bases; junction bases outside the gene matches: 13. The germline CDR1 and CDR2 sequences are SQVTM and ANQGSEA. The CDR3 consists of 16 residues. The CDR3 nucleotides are TGCAGCGTCCTGGGGGAGGGAGCGTCGCACACCGGGGAGCTGTTTTTT. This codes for CSVLGEGASHTGELFF.

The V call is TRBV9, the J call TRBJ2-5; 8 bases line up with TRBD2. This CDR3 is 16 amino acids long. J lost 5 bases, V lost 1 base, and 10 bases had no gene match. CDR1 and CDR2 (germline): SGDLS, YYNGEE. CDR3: CASSVTSGGLGETQYF. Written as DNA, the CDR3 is TGTGCCAGCAGCGTAACGAGCGGGGGACTCGGGGAGACCCAGTACTTC.

The CDR3 DNA reads TGTGCCAGCAGCCTAGGACTAGCGGGGGGGATCTCCTACAATGAGCAGTTCTTC. Amino acids: CASSLGLAGGISYNEQFF. The chain combines TRBV5-8 with TRBJ2-1; 15 positions agree with TRBD2. This CDR3 has 18 residues. Germline trimming cut 4 bases from V and 0 bases from J; bases unmatched to any gene: 5. The germline gives CDR1 SGHTS, CDR2 YDEGEE.

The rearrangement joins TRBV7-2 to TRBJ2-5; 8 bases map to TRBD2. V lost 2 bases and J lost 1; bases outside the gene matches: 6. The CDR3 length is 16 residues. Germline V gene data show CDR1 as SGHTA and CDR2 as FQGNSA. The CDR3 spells CASSLRSTSVQETQYF. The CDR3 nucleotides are TGTGCCAGCAGCTTAAGGTCGACTAGCGTCCAAGAGACCCAGTACTTC.

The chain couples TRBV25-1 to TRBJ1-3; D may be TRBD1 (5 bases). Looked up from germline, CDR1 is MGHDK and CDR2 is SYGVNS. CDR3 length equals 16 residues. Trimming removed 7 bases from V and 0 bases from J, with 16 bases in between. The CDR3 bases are TGTGCCAGCACGGGATGGGCGGGACCCTCTGGAAACACCATATATTTT. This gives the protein CASTGWAGPSGNTIYF. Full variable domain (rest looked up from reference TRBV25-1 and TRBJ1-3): EADIYQTPRYLVIGTGKKITLECSQTMGHDKMYWYQQDPGMELHLIHYSYGVNSTEKGDLSSESTVSRIRTEHFPLTLESARPSHTSQYLCASTGWAGPSGNTIYFGEGSWLTVV.

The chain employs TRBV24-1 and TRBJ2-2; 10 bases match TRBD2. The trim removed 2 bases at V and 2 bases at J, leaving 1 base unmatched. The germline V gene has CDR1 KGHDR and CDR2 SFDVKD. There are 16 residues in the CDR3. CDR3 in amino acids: CATSDWTSGNTGELFF. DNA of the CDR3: TGTGCCACCAGTGATTGGACTAGCGGCAACACCGGGGAGCTGTTTTTT.

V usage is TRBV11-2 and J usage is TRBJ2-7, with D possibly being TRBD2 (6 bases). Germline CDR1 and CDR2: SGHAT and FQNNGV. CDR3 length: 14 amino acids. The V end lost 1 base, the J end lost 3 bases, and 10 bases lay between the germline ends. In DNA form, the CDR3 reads TGTGCCAGCAGCTTAGCGGACTACAACTACGAGCAGTACTTC. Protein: CASSLADYNYEQYF.

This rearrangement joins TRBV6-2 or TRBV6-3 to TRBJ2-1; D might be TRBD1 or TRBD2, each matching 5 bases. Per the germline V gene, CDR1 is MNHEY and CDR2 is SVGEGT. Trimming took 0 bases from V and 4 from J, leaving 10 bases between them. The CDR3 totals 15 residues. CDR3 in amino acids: CASSYSGVGYNEQFF. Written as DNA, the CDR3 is TGTGCCAGCAGTTACTCGGGGGTGGGGTACAATGAGCAGTTCTTC.

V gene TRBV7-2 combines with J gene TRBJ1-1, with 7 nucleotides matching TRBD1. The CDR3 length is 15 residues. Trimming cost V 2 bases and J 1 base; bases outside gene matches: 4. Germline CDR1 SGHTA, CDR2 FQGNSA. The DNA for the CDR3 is TGTGCCAGCAGCTTATACAGGGGCGAGAACACTGAAGCTTTCTTT. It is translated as CASSLYRGENTEAFF.

The CDR3 DNA follows: TGCGCCAGCAGCTTCCAGGGCGGCACTGAAGCTTTCTTT. It translates to CASSFQGGTEAFF. This chain uses TRBV5-1 with TRBJ1-1; maybe TRBD1 (5 bases). Deletions cut 2 bases from V and 4 bases from J, with 9 bases between. The CDR3 spans 13 residues. CDR1 and CDR2 from the germline V gene are SGHRS and YFSETQ.

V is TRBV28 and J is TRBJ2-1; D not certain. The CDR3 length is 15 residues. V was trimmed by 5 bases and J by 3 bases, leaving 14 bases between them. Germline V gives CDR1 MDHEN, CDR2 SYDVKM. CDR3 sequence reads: CASSTPSSRYNEQFF. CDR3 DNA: TGTGCCAGCAGTACACCTAGTTCCCGCTACAATGAGCAGTTCTTC. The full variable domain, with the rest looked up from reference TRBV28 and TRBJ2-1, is DVKVTQSSRYLVKRTGEKVFLECVQDMDHENMFWYRQDPGLGLRLIYFSYDVKMKEKGDIPEGYSVSREKKERFSLILESASTNQTSMYLCASSTPSSRYNEQFFGPGTRLTVL.

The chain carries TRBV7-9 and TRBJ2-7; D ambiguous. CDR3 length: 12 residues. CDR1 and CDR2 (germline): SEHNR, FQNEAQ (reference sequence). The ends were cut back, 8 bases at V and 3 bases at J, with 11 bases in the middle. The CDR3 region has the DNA TGTGCCAGCGGTCCCTTGGGCTACGAGCAGTACTTC. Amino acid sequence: CASGPLGYEQYF.

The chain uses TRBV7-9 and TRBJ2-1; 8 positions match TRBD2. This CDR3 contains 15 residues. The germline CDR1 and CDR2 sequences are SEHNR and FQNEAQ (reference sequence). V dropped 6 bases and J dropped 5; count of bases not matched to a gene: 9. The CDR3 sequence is CASRMRGAEHNEQFF. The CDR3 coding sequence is TGTGCCAGCAGGATGCGGGGGGCCGAGCACAATGAGCAGTTCTTC.

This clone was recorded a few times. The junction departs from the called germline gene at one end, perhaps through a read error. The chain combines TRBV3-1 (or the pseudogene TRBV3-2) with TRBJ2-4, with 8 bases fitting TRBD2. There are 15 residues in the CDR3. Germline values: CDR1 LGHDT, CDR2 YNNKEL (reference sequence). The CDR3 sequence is CASSQDGLAGRLIDF. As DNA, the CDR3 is TGTGCCAGCAGCCAAGACGGTCTAGCGGGCCGCCTGATCGACTTC.

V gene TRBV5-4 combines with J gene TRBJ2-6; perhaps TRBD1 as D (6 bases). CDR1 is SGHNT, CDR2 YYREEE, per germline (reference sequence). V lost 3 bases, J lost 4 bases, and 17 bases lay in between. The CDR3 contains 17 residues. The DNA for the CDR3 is TGTGCCAGCAGCTCCCCAAAGCAGGGGACCGGGGCCAACGTCCTGACTTTC. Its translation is CASSSPKQGTGANVLTF.